This T cell receptor (beta chain) was found in a study of T cell responses to AZD1222 COVID-19 vaccine. Findings and caveats of the study: Seropositivity was recorded at baseline in only a handful of AZD1222 recipients. White British ancestry dominated among donors, who included more females, and clonal diversity was possibly underestimated.

A remark on this clone: Its antigen is unknown.

The assay was immunoSEQ multiplex PCR, and TCRdb's table has in-frame clones only and misses some. The profile shows over 150,000 clones, approximately 87% of them singletons. The origin of this receptor is an adult in good health. Sequencing was performed on peripheral blood, taken on day 0 of MenACWY control vaccination.

The CDR3 reads CASSLAGVGGWYGYTF. The CDR3, as DNA: TGTGCCAGCAGCTTAGCGGGGGTAGGGGGCTGGTATGGCTACACCTTC. The chain has TRBV7-2 and TRBJ1-2; TRBD1 agrees at 7 bases. The V and J ends lost 0 bases and 5 bases, in that order; junction bases with no gene match: 9. CDR1 is SGHTA, CDR2 FQGNSA, per germline. The CDR3 is 16 residues long. The variable domain in full, with the rest retrieved from reference TRBV7-2 and TRBJ1-2, is GAGVSQSPSNKVTEKGKDVELRCDPISGHTALYWYRQSLGQGLEFLIYFQGNSAPDKSGLPSDRFSAERTGGSVSTLTIQRTQQEDSAVYLCASSLAGVGGWYGYTFGSGTRLTVV.